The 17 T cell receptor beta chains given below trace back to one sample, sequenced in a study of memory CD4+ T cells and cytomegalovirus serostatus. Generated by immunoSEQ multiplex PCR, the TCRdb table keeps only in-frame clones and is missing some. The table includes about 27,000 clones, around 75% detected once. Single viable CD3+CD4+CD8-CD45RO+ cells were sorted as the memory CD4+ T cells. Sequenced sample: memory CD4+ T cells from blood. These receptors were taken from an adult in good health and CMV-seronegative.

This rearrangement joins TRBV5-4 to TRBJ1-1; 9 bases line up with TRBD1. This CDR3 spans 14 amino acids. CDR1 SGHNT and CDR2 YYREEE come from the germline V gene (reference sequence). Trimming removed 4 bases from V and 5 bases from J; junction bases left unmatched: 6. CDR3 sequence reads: CASSPGQGRTEAFF. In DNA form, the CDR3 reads TGTGCCAGCAGCCCTGGACAGGGGAGGACTGAAGCTTTCTTT.

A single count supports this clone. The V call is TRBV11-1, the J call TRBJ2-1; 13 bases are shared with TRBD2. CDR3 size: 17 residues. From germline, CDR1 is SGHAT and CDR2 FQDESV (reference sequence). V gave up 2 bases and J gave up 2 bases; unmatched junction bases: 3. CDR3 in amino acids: CASSLIGLAGAYNEQFF. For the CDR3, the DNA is TGTGCCAGCAGCTTAATAGGACTAGCGGGGGCCTACAATGAGCAGTTCTTC. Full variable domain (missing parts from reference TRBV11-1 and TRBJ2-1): EAEVAQSPRYKITEKSQAVAFWCDPISGHATLYWYRQILGQGPELLVQFQDESVVDDSQLPKDRFSAERLKGVDSTLKIQPAELGDSAMYLCASSLIGLAGAYNEQFFGPGTRLTVL.

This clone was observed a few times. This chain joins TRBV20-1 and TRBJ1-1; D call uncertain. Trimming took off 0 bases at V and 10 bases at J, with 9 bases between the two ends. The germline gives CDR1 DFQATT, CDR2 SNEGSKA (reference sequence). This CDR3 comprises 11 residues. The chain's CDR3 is CSAREQLVAFF. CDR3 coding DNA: TGCAGTGCTAGAGAACAGCTTGTAGCTTTCTTT.

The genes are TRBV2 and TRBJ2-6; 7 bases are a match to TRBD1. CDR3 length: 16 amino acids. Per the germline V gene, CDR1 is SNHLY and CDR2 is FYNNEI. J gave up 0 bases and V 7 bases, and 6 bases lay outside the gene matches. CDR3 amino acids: CASTGQSVSGANVLTF. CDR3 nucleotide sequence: TGTGCCAGCACGGGACAGAGCGTCTCTGGGGCCAACGTCCTGACTTTC.

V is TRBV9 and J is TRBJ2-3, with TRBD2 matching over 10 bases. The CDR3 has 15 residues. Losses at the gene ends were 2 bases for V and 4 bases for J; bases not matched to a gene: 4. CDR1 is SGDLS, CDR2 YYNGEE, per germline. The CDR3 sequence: CASSVSGGEADTQYF. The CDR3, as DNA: TGTGCCAGCAGCGTGAGCGGGGGGGAAGCAGATACGCAGTATTTT.

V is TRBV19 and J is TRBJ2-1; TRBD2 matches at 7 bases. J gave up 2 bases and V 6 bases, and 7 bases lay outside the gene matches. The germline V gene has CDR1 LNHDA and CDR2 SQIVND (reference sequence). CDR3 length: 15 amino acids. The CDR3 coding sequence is TGTGCCAGTAGGCAGCGGGAATATCCCTACAATGAGCAGTTCTTC. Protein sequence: CASRQREYPYNEQFF.

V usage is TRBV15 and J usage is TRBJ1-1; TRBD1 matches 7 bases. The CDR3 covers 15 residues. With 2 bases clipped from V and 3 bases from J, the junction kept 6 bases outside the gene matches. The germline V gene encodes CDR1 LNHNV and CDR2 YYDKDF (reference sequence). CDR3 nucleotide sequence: TGTGCCACCAGCAGAAAAAGGGGGCAGGACACTGAAGCTTTCTTT. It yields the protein CATSRKRGQDTEAFF. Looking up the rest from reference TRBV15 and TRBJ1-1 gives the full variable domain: DAMVIQNPRYQVTQFGKPVTLSCSQTLNHNVMYWYQQKSSQAPKLLFHYYDKDFNNEADTPDNFQSRRPNTSFCFLDIRSPGLGDTAMYLCATSRKRGQDTEAFFGQGTRLTVV.

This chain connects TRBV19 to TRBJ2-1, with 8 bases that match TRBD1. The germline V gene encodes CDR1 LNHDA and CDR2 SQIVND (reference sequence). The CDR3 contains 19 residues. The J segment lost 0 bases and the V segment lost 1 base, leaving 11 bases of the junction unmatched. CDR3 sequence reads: CASSIGAGGAGSSYNEQFF. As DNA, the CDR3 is TGTGCCAGTAGTATAGGGGCAGGGGGCGCGGGGAGCTCCTACAATGAGCAGTTCTTC.

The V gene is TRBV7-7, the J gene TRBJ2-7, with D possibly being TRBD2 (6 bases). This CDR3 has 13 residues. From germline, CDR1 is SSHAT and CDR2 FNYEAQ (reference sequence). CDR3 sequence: CASGRSQGSEQYF. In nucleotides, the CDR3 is TGTGCTAGCGGCAGGTCTCAGGGATCCGAGCAGTACTTC.

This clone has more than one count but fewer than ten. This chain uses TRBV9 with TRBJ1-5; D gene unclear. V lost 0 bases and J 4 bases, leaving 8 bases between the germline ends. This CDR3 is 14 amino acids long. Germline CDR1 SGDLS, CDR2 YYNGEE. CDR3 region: CASSVGQSNQPQHF. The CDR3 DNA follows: TGTGCCAGCAGCGTAGGGCAGAGTAATCAGCCCCAGCATTTT.

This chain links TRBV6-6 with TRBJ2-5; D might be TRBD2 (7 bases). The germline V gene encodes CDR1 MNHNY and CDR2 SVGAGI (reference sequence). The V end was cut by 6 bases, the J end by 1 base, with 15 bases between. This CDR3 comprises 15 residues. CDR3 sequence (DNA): TGTGCCAGCAGCCCCCTGGGGGGGGCCCAAGAGACCCAGTACTTC. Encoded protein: CASSPLGGAQETQYF.

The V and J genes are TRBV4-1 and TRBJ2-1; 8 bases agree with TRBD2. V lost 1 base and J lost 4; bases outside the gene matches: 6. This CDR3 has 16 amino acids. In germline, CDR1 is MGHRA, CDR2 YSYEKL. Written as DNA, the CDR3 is TGCGCCAGCAGCCAAGGCCACGGGGGGGGGTACAATGAGCAGTTCTTC. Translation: CASSQGHGGGYNEQFF.

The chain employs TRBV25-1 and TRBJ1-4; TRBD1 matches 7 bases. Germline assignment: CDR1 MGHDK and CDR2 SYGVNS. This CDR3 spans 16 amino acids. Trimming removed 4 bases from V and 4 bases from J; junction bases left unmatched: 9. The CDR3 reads CASSGGQILGNEKLFF. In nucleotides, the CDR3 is TGTGCCAGCAGTGGGGGACAGATCCTTGGTAATGAAAAACTGTTTTTT.

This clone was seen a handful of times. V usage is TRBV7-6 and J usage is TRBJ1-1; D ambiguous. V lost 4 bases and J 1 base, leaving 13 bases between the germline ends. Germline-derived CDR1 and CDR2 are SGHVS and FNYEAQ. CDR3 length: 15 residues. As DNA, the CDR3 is TGTGCCAGCAGCTCCAACCCGACTTCGAACACTGAAGCTTTCTTT. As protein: CASSSNPTSNTEAFF.

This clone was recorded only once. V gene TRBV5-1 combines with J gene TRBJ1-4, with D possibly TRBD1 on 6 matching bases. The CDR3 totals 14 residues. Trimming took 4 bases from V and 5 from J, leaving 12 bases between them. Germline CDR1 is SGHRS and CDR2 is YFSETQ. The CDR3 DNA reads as TGCGCCAGCAGCCCAGACAGGCGGAATGAAAAACTGTTTTTT. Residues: CASSPDRRNEKLFF.

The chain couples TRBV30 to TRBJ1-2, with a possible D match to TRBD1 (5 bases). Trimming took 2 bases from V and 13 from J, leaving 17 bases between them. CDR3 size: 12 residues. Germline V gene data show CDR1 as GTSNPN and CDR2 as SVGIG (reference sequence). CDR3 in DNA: TGTGCCTGGAGTCCGGGGCCCGAATGGGGCACCTTC. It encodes CAWSPGPEWGTF. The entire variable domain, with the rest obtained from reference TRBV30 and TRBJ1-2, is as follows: SQTIHQWPATLVQPVGSPLSLECTVEGTSNPNLYWYRQAAGRGLQLLFYSVGIGQISSEVPQNLSASRPQDRQFILSSKKLLLSDSGFYLCAWSPGPEWGTFGSGTRLTVV.

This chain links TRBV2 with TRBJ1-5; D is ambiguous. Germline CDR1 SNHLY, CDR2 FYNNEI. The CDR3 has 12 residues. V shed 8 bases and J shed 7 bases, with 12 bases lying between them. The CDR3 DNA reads TGTGCCAGCGGGTTCTGGAGGCAGCCCCAGCATTTT. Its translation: CASGFWRQPQHF. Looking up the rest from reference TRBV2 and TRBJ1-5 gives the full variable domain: EPEVTQTPSHQVTQMGQEVILRCVPISNHLYFYWYRQILGQKVEFLVSFYNNEISEKSEIFDDQFSVERPDGSNFTLKIRSTKLEDSAMYFCASGFWRQPQHFGDGTRLSIL.